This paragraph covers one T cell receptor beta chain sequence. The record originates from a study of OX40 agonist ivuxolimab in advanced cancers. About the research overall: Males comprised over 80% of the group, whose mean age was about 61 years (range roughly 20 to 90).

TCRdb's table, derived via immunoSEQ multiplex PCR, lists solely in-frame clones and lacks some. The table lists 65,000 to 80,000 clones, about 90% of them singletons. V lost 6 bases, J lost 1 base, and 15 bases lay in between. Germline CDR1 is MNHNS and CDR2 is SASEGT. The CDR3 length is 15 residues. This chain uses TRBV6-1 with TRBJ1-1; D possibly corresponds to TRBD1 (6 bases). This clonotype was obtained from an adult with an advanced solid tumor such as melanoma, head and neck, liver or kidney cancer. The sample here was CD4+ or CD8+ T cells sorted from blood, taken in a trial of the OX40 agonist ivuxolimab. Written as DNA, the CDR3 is TGTGCCAGCAGGGGCTCCAGGGGCTCGAACACTGAAGCTTTCTTT. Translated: CASRGSRGSNTEAFF.